This record concerns one TCR beta chain sequence. Assay: immunoSEQ multiplex PCR; the TCRdb copy retains only in-frame clones and omits some. The data hold about 130,000 clones, with 88% observed a single time. The data are from a study of T cell responses to AZD1222 COVID-19 vaccine. CDR1 and CDR2 (germline): SGHTA, FQGNSA. The CDR3 covers 13 residues. With 2 bases removed from V and 3 bases from J, the gap between germline ends came to 8 bases. Sequences were derived from peripheral blood, sampled on day 0 of AZD1222 vaccination. The clonotype was recovered from an adult in good health. This chain uses TRBV7-2 with TRBJ2-7; D is undetermined. CDR3 sequence reads: CASSLRNHYEQYF. The DNA for the CDR3 is TGTGCCAGCAGCTTAAGGAACCACTACGAGCAGTACTTC.